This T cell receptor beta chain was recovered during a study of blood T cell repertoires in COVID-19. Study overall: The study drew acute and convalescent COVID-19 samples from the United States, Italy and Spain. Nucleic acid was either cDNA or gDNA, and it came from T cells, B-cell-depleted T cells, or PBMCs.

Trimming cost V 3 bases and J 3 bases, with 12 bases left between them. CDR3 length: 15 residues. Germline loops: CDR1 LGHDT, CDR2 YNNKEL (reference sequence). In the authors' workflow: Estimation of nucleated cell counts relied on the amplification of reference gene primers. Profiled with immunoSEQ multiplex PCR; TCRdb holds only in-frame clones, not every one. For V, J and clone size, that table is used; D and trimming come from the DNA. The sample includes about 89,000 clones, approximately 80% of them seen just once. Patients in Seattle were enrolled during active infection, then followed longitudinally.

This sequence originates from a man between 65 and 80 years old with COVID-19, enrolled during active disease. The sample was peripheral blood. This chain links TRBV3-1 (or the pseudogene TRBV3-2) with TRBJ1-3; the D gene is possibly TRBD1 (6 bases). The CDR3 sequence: CASSQTRGIGNTIYF. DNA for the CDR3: TGTGCCAGCAGCCAGACCAGGGGTATTGGAAACACCATATATTTT.